The 21 T cell receptor beta chains below all came from one sample that was sequenced in a study of blood T cells in healthy people across ages. With a J-beta primer mix and a sample-barcoded 5' primer, a second PCR ran roughly 6 to 11 cycles. TCRdb ran MiXCR on the 5' RACE reads and lists one entry per CDR3 protein. The top ten clones hold under 8.5% of a sample with 1.2 million to 1.5 million distinct CDR3 sequences, 55% to 75% of them seen once. Input material: blood. The receptors come from a man between 18 and 35 years old in good health.

This clonotype appeared a few times. The chain has TRBV29-1 and TRBJ2-3; 8 nucleotides align to TRBD1. V shed 6 bases and J 2 bases; nucleotides not matched to a gene: 7. Germline lookup yields CDR1 SQVTM and CDR2 ANQGSEA. This CDR3 region has 14 residues. The CDR3 region has the DNA TGCAGCGTAATGACAGGGGAAACCACAGATACGCAGTATTTT. Amino acids: CSVMTGETTDTQYF.

The CDR3 reads CASRRIGQETQYF. CDR3 sequence (DNA): TGTGCCAGCAGAAGGATAGGGCAAGAGACCCAGTACTTC. V is TRBV7-9 and J is TRBJ2-5; D unclear. The V gene lost 6 bases and the J gene lost 2 bases, with 10 bases spanning the gap. CDR1 is SEHNR, CDR2 FQNEAQ, per germline (reference sequence). This CDR3 spans 13 amino acids.

The chain recombines TRBV6-2 or TRBV6-3 with TRBJ2-7, with D possibly TRBD1 on 5 matching bases. The length of the CDR3 is 14 residues. Germline values: CDR1 MNHEY, CDR2 SVGEGT. V shed 7 bases and J shed 2 bases, with 15 bases lying between them. The CDR3 spells CASNFDRATYEQYF. The CDR3 nucleotides read TGTGCCAGCAACTTTGACAGAGCTACCTACGAGCAGTACTTC.

V usage is TRBV29-1 and J usage is TRBJ2-2, with a tentative D call TRBD2 (6 bases). Germline-derived CDR1 and CDR2 are SQVTM and ANQGSEA. CDR3 size: 14 residues. The V and J ends lost 5 bases and 1 base respectively, with 11 bases between them. The CDR3 loop reads CSVTGLLNTGELFF. The DNA for the CDR3 is TGCAGCGTTACGGGACTCCTGAACACCGGGGAGCTGTTTTTT.

This clonotype has a handful of counts. V usage is TRBV2 and J usage is TRBJ2-2; D not certain. The germline V and J ends were trimmed by 8 bases and 7 bases, with 11 bases remaining between them. The CDR3 runs to 12 residues. Germline values: CDR1 SNHLY, CDR2 FYNNEI. Written as DNA, the CDR3 is TGTGCCAGCCTCCCGACTCTCGGGGAGCTGTTTTTT. It codes for CASLPTLGELFF.

The chain has TRBV3-1 and TRBJ2-4; TRBD1 is a possible D gene (5 bases). The J call may be incorrect, as the DNA end agrees better with TRBJ2-7. CDR1 is LGHDT, CDR2 YNNKEL, per germline (reference sequence). The CDR3 spans 14 residues. CDR3 bases: TGTGCCAGCAGCCAAGTCCCCGACAGATACGAGCAGTACTTC. It codes for CASSQVPDRYEQYF.

The chain is built from TRBV12-3 or TRBV12-4 and TRBJ1-1; D might be TRBD1 (6 bases). The CDR3 runs 17 residues. Trimming took off 6 bases at V and 1 base at J, with 21 bases between the two ends. CDR3 DNA: TGTGCCAGCAGCTTCACGACCTTCTCGGGGGCGAACACTGAAGCTTTCTTT. This gives the protein CASSFTTFSGANTEAFF.

The rearrangement joins TRBV11-2 to TRBJ2-5; D gene uncertain. Trimming took 5 bases from V and 1 from J, leaving 8 bases between them. The CDR3 totals 13 residues. Germline lookup yields CDR1 SGHAT and CDR2 FQNNGV. In DNA form, the CDR3 reads TGTGCCAGCAGCGAGCTTTCCCAAGAGACCCAGTACTTC. It translates to CASSELSQETQYF.

This clonotype occurred once. The J gene is TRBJ1-2, the V gene TRBV5-1; D possibly corresponds to TRBD1 (6 bases). The CDR3 has 16 amino acids. Looked up from germline, CDR1 is SGHRS and CDR2 is YFSETQ. V lost 0 bases, J lost 8 bases, and 20 bases lay in between. DNA for the CDR3: TGCGCCAGCAGCTTGGACAGACCCCCAAACAGGGAGGGCTACACCTTC. It codes for CASSLDRPPNREGYTF. The variable domain in full, completed from reference TRBV5-1 and TRBJ1-2, reads KAGVTQTPRYLIKTRGQQVTLSCSPISGHRSVSWYQQTPGQGLQFLFEYFSETQRNKGNFPGRFSGRQFSNSRSEMNVSTLELGDSALYLCASSLDRPPNREGYTFGSGTRLTVV.

This clonotype was detected once. The chain employs TRBV4-3 and TRBJ1-4; 7 positions agree with TRBD1. The junction had 6 bases not matched to a gene; V was cut back by 0 bases and J by 5 bases. This CDR3 is built from 16 residues. Germline CDR1 is LGHNA and CDR2 is YSLEER. Here the CDR3 reads CASSQDWRGRNEKLFF. The CDR3 DNA reads as TGCGCCAGCAGCCAAGATTGGAGGGGGCGAAATGAAAAACTGTTTTTT.

In its sample, this clonotype was seen once. The CDR3 coding sequence is TGTGCTAGTGGTCTACAGGGGTCGGGAGAGACCCAGTACTTC. Its protein is CASGLQGSGETQYF. This chain connects TRBV12-5 to TRBJ2-5; 7 nucleotides match TRBD1. The CDR3 spans 14 residues. Germline-derived CDR1 and CDR2 are LGHNT and FRNRAP. J was trimmed by 4 bases and V by 5 bases; bases with no gene match: 7.

This clonotype was seen many times. The rearrangement links TRBV2 to TRBJ2-1; TRBD2 agrees at 8 bases. Germline V lookup: CDR1 SNHLY, CDR2 FYNNEI. This CDR3 is 17 amino acids long. V shed 0 bases and J 5 bases; nucleotides not matched to a gene: 9. Written as DNA, the CDR3 is TGTGCCAGCAGTGAAGCGGGTGTTCTAGCGGGCGACAATGAGCAGTTCTTC. Its translation is CASSEAGVLAGDNEQFF.

This chain joins TRBV5-4 and TRBJ1-6; D gene ambiguous. The CDR3 extends over 14 amino acids. Germline values: CDR1 SGHNT, CDR2 YYREEE (reference sequence). V was shortened by 4 bases and J by 10 bases, with 15 bases between the two germline ends. CDR3 sequence: CASSVVVGSSPLHF. The CDR3 DNA reads as TGTGCCAGCAGCGTTGTGGTGGGAAGCTCACCCCTCCACTTT.

The chain has TRBV4-2 and TRBJ2-7, with 8 bases that match TRBD1. The CDR3 loop spans 16 amino acids. CDR1 is LGHNA and CDR2 is YNFKEQ in the germline V gene. V dropped 0 bases and J dropped 4; count of bases not matched to a gene: 8. This chain's CDR3 is CASSQEGTGEWYEQYF. The CDR3 region has the DNA TGTGCCAGCAGCCAAGAAGGGACAGGCGAGTGGTACGAGCAGTACTTC.

The chain carries TRBV5-4 and TRBJ2-4; TRBD1 or TRBD2 may be the D gene (5 bases each). TRBJ2-7 explains the end of the DNA better; the J call may be wrong. CDR1 is SGHNT, CDR2 YYREEE, per germline (reference sequence). The CDR3 covers 14 residues. The CDR3 sequence: CASSPDSQGDEQYF. DNA of the CDR3: TGTGCCAGCAGCCCGGACTCCCAGGGCGACGAGCAGTACTTC.

This clonotype was seen a few times. The CDR3 here is CAGLNREDLHGYTF. The CDR3, as DNA: TGTGCCGGCTTAAACAGGGAAGATTTGCATGGCTACACCTTC. This chain joins TRBV6-1 and TRBJ1-2, with a possible D match to TRBD1 (6 bases). This CDR3 is built from 14 residues. Trimming removed 11 bases at V and 6 bases at J, with 22 bases between. Per germline, CDR1 MNHNS and CDR2 SASEGT.

The rearrangement joins TRBV7-2 to TRBJ2-3; 13 bases align to TRBD2. Trimming at V came to 4 bases and at J to 2 bases, leaving 6 bases not matched to a gene. Germline loops: CDR1 SGHTA, CDR2 FQGNSA. The CDR3 is 17 amino acids. CDR3: CASSSRTSGGHTDTQYF. The CDR3 coding sequence is TGTGCCAGCAGCTCCCGGACTAGCGGGGGCCACACAGATACGCAGTATTTT.

The chain combines TRBV10-3 with TRBJ2-1, with 7 bases lining up with TRBD1. The CDR3 loop spans 16 amino acids. V was clipped by 4 bases and J by 0 bases; unmatched bases: 6. Germline V lookup: CDR1 ENHRY, CDR2 SYGVKD. CDR3 sequence (DNA): TGTGCCATCAGTGGTACGGGGACAGCCTCCTACAATGAGCAGTTCTTC. Amino acids: CAISGTGTASYNEQFF.

J is TRBJ2-5 and V is TRBV12-3 or TRBV12-4, with 7 bases matching TRBD2. The CDR3 runs 11 residues. Trimming removed 8 bases from V and 11 bases from J; junction bases left unmatched: 8. The CDR3 region is CASLGGSEQYF. The CDR3 nucleotides are TGTGCCAGCCTCGGGGGGTCGGAACAGTACTTC.

The chain joins TRBV12-3 or TRBV12-4 to TRBJ1-5; the D is unclear. This CDR3 is 12 amino acids long. Between the trimmed V and J ends, which lost 5 bases and 11 bases, there was a span of 13 bases. The DNA for the CDR3 is TGTGCCAGCAGTCCCTGGGGTGGGGCCCAGCATTTT. Translation gives CASSPWGGAQHF.

This sequence joins TRBV29-1 and TRBJ2-1; 7 nucleotides match TRBD2. The CDR3 is made up of 12 amino acids. Germline V gives CDR1 SQVTM, CDR2 ANQGSEA. Losses at the gene ends were 4 bases for V and 6 bases for J; bases not matched to a gene: 3. The CDR3 nucleotides are TGCAGCGTTGGGCTAGCGGCCAATGAGCAGTTCTTC. Its translation is CSVGLAANEQFF.